This entry describes one T cell receptor (beta chain). TCRdb reprocessed the RT-PCR reads with MiXCR, giving one entry per CDR3 protein. Of about 700,000 distinct CDR3 sequences listed, 14% are singletons. V was trimmed by 0 bases and J by 2 bases, leaving 14 bases between them. CDR1 and CDR2 from the germline V gene are SGHVS and FNYEAQ. The length of the CDR3 is 17 residues. The J gene is TRBJ2-1, the V gene TRBV7-6; D may be TRBD2 (5 bases). The sequencing input was memory CD4+ T cells from blood. The TCR originated in a female donor in good health, serving as a healthy control. The CDR3 coding sequence is TGTGCCAGCAGCTTAGCGCCGGGTCGGGGAGCCTACAATGAGCAGTTCTTC. This translates into CASSLAPGRGAYNEQFF.